Presented here are 17 T cell receptor beta chains from one specimen sequenced in a study of blood T cells in healthy people across ages. Primers used in a second PCR of roughly 7 to 11 cycles were a sample-barcoded 5' primer and a J-beta primer mix. Via MiXCR, TCRdb re-called the 5' RACE reads, giving one row per CDR3 protein. The table shows 850,000 to 1,100,000 distinct CDR3 sequences, with approximately 38% occurring only once. The sequenced sample consisted of blood. The origin of the receptors is a man between 18 and 29 years old in good health.

V is TRBV20-1 and J is TRBJ1-2; 7 positions agree with TRBD1. In germline, CDR1 is DFQATT, CDR2 SNEGSKA (reference sequence). With 0 bases clipped from V and 4 bases from J, the junction kept 8 bases outside the gene matches. The CDR3 spans 15 residues. The CDR3 nucleotides are TGCAGTGCTAGAGACGGACAGGACCTACGCTATGGCTACACCTTC. Its translation is CSARDGQDLRYGYTF.

On this clonotype: A much larger clone lies a single base off, so this may be a read error. The rearrangement links TRBV9 to TRBJ2-5; D is possibly TRBD1 (5 bases). V lost 0 bases to trimming and J lost 11 bases, with 26 bases between them. The CDR3 sequence is 17 residues long. Germline values: CDR1 SGDLS, CDR2 YYNGEE. The CDR3 DNA sequence: TGTGCCAGCAGCGTAGATAGGGGCAGTCCGTATTACAATGAGCAGTACTTC. It specifies CASSVDRGSPYYNEQYF.

The V and J genes are TRBV27 and TRBJ2-1; maybe TRBD1 (6 bases). The V gene lost 10 bases and the J gene lost 2 bases, with 27 bases spanning the gap. There are 18 residues in the CDR3. Germline-derived CDR1 and CDR2 are MNHEY and SMNVEV (reference sequence). CDR3 residues: CATLNRAPRYTTYNEQFF. As DNA, the CDR3 is TGTGCCACCCTCAACAGGGCCCCCCGGTACACAACCTACAATGAGCAGTTCTTC.

The chain carries TRBV4-3 and TRBJ2-7; D uncertain. V was clipped by 0 bases and J by 0 bases, with 9 bases between them. The V gene's germline CDR1 is LGHNA and CDR2 YSLEER. There are 15 residues in the CDR3. CDR3 DNA: TGCGCCAGCAGCCAAGATAGGGTGAGCTCCTACGAGCAGTACTTC. Translating it yields CASSQDRVSSYEQYF.

V gene TRBV10-3 combines with J gene TRBJ2-5; possibly TRBD1 for D (5 bases). The V gene lost 7 bases and the J gene lost 11 bases, with 20 bases spanning the gap. The CDR3 runs 13 residues. From germline, CDR1 is ENHRY and CDR2 SYGVKD. The CDR3 nucleotides read TGTGCCATCAACAACAGGAAAGGGCATGAGCAGTACTTC. Protein sequence: CAINNRKGHEQYF.

This clonotype was seen only a few times. A read error may account for a junction end that differs from germline. The chain is built from TRBV7-2 and TRBJ1-6; no clear D gene. This CDR3 has 13 amino acids. Germline V CDR1 and CDR2: SGHTA, FQGNSA. CDR3 region: CASSLDYDSPLHF. The CDR3 DNA reads TGTGCCAGCAGCTTAGACTATGATTCACCCCTCCACTTT.

This clonotype showed up just a few times. This chain connects TRBV20-1 to TRBJ2-1; 9 bases align to TRBD1. Germline assignment: CDR1 DFQATT and CDR2 SNEGSKA (reference sequence). V lost 5 bases to trimming and J lost 4 bases; unmatched junction nucleotides: 6. The CDR3 is made up of 14 amino acids. In nucleotides, the CDR3 is TGCAGTGCTCCTTACAGGGGGCTTTACAATGAGCAGTTCTTC. Translation gives CSAPYRGLYNEQFF.

The rearrangement uses TRBV6-2 or TRBV6-3 and TRBJ2-2, with D perhaps TRBD1 or TRBD2 (6 bases each). This CDR3 has 15 amino acids. Per germline, CDR1 MNHEY and CDR2 SVGEGT. V lost 0 bases, J lost 3 bases, and 8 bases lay in between. DNA of the CDR3: TGTGCCAGCAGTTACTCAGGGGGGTACACCGGGGAGCTGTTTTTT. Its protein product is CASSYSGGYTGELFF.

This chain uses TRBV7-9 with TRBJ2-5, with 8 bases matching TRBD1. The J call could be wrong; TRBJ2-7 is a better fit for the DNA end. The germline gives CDR1 SEHNR, CDR2 FQNEAQ (reference sequence). The CDR3 contains 13 residues. CDR3 nucleotide sequence: TGTGCCAGCAGCCCCGCGGACAGGGACGAGCAGTACTTC. It encodes CASSPADRDEQYF.

The chain carries TRBV7-8 and TRBJ1-2; 8 bases fit TRBD1. V dropped 2 bases and J dropped 6; count of bases not matched to a gene: 11. Germline assignment: CDR1 SGHVS and CDR2 FQNEAQ. This CDR3 spans 16 amino acids. CDR3: CASSLRLSRGRDGYTF. In DNA form, the CDR3 reads TGTGCCAGCAGCTTAAGATTATCCAGGGGGCGGGATGGCTACACCTTC.

The chain combines TRBV11-1 with TRBJ1-3; D call uncertain. In germline, CDR1 is SGHAT, CDR2 FQDESV (reference sequence). V gave up 5 bases and J gave up 0 bases, with 8 bases separating them. The CDR3 spans 14 residues. CDR3 bases: TGTGCCAGCAGCAAAGGACTCTCTGGAAACACCATATATTTT. Translating gives CASSKGLSGNTIYF.

CDR3 nucleotide sequence: TGTGCCAGCAGTTACCAGCCGGGGTACACCGGGGAGCTGTTTTTT. Protein product: CASSYQPGYTGELFF. The genes are TRBV6-6 and TRBJ2-2, with a possible D match to TRBD2 (5 bases). From germline, CDR1 is MNHNY and CDR2 SVGAGI (reference sequence). V was trimmed by 2 bases and J by 3 bases, leaving 10 bases between them. The CDR3 is 15 residues long.

As regards this clonotype: A single base separates this from a much larger clone, so it may be a read error. The CDR3 loop reads CSARDARGNTEAFF. The DNA for the CDR3 is TGCAGTGCTAGAGATGCCAGGGGGAACACTGAAGCTTTCTTT. The genes are TRBV20-1 and TRBJ1-1; a weak D match, TRBD1 (6 bases). CDR1 DFQATT and CDR2 SNEGSKA come from the germline V gene (reference sequence). This CDR3 region has 14 residues. The V and J ends lost 0 bases and 1 base respectively, with 9 bases between them.

This clonotype was seen a handful of times. This rearrangement joins TRBV4-3 to TRBJ2-1, with a weak D call TRBD2 (5 bases). This CDR3 region has 15 residues. The germline V and J ends were trimmed by 2 bases and 0 bases, with 8 bases remaining between them. Germline assignment: CDR1 LGHNA and CDR2 YSLEER. In DNA form, the CDR3 reads TGCGCCAGCAGCCAACAGCGGAGCTCCTACAATGAGCAGTTCTTC. This translates into CASSQQRSSYNEQFF.

The V and J genes are TRBV20-1 and TRBJ2-1; D unresolved. Looked up from germline, CDR1 is DFQATT and CDR2 is SNEGSKA (reference sequence). V was shortened by 2 bases and J by 9 bases, with 5 bases between the two germline ends. The CDR3 totals 10 residues. CDR3 amino acids: CSARRSEQFF. In DNA form, the CDR3 reads TGCAGTGCTAGAAGGTCTGAGCAGTTCTTC.

CDR3 sequence (DNA): TGCAGTGCTACCCCAAGCGGGAGAACTGAAGCTTTCTTT. Translating it yields CSATPSGRTEAFF. The rearrangement uses TRBV20-1 and TRBJ1-1; no definite D call. The CDR3 is 13 amino acids. Germline V gene lookup returns CDR1 DFQATT and CDR2 SNEGSKA (reference sequence). V gave up 4 bases and J gave up 5 bases, with 14 bases separating them.

This chain links TRBV4-3 with TRBJ2-1; weak D call: TRBD1 (5 bases). The germline gives CDR1 LGHNA, CDR2 YSLEER. The V end lost 2 bases, the J end lost 4 bases, and 9 bases lay between the germline ends. This CDR3 has 14 amino acids. DNA for the CDR3: TGCGCCAGCAGCCAACCGGACACGTACAATGAGCAGTTCTTC. It encodes CASSQPDTYNEQFF.